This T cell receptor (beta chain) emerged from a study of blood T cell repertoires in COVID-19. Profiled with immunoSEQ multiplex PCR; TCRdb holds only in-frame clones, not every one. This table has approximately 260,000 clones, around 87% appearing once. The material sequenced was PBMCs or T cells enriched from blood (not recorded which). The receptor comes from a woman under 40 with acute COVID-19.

The CDR3 nucleotides are TGCGCCAGCAGCTTGGAAGACAGAACCTTTTCGGGTGAAAAACTGTTTTTT. Its protein is CASSLEDRTFSGEKLFF. The chain recombines TRBV5-1 with TRBJ1-4; possibly TRBD1 for D (5 bases). From germline, CDR1 is SGHRS and CDR2 YFSETQ. The CDR3 length is 17 residues. V was cut by 0 bases and J by 7 bases, with 19 bases left in between.